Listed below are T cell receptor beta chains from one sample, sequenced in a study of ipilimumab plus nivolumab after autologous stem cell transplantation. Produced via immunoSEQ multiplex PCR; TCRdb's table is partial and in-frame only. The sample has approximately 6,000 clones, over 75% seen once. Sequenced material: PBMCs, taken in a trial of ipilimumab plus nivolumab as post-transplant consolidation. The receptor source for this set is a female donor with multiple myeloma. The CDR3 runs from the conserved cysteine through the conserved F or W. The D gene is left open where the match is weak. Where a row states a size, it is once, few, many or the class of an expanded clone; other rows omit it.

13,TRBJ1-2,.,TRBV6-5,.,CASSYPGFFGYTF,TGTGCCAGCAGTTACCCAGGGTTTTTTGGCTACACCTTC
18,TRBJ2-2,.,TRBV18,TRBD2,CASSPGRTSGSEAGELFF,TGTGCCAGCTCACCAGGTCGGACTAGCGGGAGTGAGGCCGGGGAGCTGTTTTTT
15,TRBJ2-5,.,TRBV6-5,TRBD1,CASRRTGTLQETQYF,TGTGCCAGCAGACGGACAGGCACGCTCCAAGAGACCCAGTACTTC
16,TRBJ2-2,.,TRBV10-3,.,CAISRKGQEVTGELFF,TGTGCCATCAGCCGGAAAGGGCAGGAGGTCACCGGGGAGCTGTTTTTT
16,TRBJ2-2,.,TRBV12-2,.,CASRSSGRALSGELFF,TGTGCAAGTCGCTCTAGCGGGAGGGCCTTGTCCGGGGAGCTGTTTTTT
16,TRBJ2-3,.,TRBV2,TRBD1,CASTSGTGLSTDTQYF,TGTGCCAGCACTTCCGGGACAGGTCTAAGCACAGATACGCAGTATTTT
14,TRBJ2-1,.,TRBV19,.,CASSIAGRGNEQFF,TGTGCCAGTAGTATAGCCGGTAGGGGCAATGAGCAGTTCTTC
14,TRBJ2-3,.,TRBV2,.,CASSEEGGPDTQYF,TGTGCCAGCAGTGAGGAGGGCGGGCCAGATACGCAGTATTTT
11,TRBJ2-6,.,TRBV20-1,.,CSGWGANVLTF,TGCAGTGGATGGGGGGCCAACGTCCTGACTTTC
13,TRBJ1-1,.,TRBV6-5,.,CASSGLMNTEAFF,TGTGCCAGCAGTGGCTTGATGAACACTGAAGCTTTCTTT
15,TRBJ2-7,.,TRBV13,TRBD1,CASSPSGQGSYEQYF,TGTGCCAGCAGCCCCAGCGGACAGGGTTCCTACGAGCAGTACTTC
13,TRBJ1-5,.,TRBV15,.,CATSINYDQPQHF,TGTGCCACCAGCATAAACTACGATCAGCCCCAGCATTTT
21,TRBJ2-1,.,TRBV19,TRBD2,CASSPRRQGEWTSGRAREQFF,TGTGCCAGTAGTCCTAGGAGACAGGGAGAGTGGACTAGCGGGAGGGCGCGTGAGCAGTTCTTC
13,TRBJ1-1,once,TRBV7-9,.,CASSLGGGGEAFF,TGTGCCAGCAGCTTAGGGGGTGGGGGTGAAGCTTTCTTT
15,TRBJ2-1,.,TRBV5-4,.,CANTRGSGENNEQFF,TGTGCCAACACCAGAGGTTCGGGAGAAAACAATGAGCAGTTCTTC
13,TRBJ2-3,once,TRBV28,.,CAIYGFSTDTQYF,TGTGCCATATATGGGTTTAGCACAGATACGCAGTATTTT
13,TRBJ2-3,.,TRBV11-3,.,CASSSQGGDTQYF,TGTGCCAGCAGCTCACAGGGTGGGGATACGCAGTATTTT
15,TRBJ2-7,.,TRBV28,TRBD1,CASRVGGQETYEQYF,TGTGCCAGCAGGGTAGGGGGACAGGAGACCTACGAGCAGTACTTC
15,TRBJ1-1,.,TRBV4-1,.,CASSPLGGAGTEAFF,TGCGCCAGCAGCCCGCTTGGGGGCGCGGGCACTGAAGCTTTCTTT
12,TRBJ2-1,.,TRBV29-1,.,CSVEIAAGEQFF,TGCAGCGTTGAAATAGCGGCAGGTGAGCAGTTCTTC
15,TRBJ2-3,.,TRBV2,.,CASSVGDPSTDTQYF,TGTGCCAGCAGCGTCGGTGACCCCAGCACAGATACGCAGTATTTT
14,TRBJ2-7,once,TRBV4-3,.,CASSQDHLTYEQYF,TGCGCCAGCAGCCAAGATCACCTCACCTACGAGCAGTACTTC
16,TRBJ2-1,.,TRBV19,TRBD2,CASSITPSGSGNEQFF,TGTGCCAGTAGTATAACTCCTAGCGGGTCCGGAAATGAGCAGTTCTTC
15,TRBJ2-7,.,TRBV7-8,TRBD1,CASRPRQGRTYEQYF,TGTGCCAGCAGGCCCCGACAGGGCCGGACCTACGAGCAGTACTTC
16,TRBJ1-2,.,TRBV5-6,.,CASSSGPRAGGYGYTF,TGTGCCAGCAGCTCTGGACCCCGGGCGGGCGGCTATGGCTACACCTTC
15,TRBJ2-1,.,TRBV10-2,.,CASTERPGSTGEQFF,TGCGCCAGCACCGAGAGGCCAGGTTCCACGGGTGAGCAGTTCTTC
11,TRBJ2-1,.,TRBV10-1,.,CASNGGLEQFF,TGCGCCAGCAATGGAGGACTTGAGCAGTTCTTC
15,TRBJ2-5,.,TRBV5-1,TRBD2,CASSYPGGRQETQYF,TGCGCCAGCAGCTACCCGGGAGGGAGGCAAGAGACCCAGTACTTC
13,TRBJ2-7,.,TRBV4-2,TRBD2,CASSQDLQRERDF,TGTGCCAGCAGCCAAGACTTACAGCGGGAGAGGGACTTC
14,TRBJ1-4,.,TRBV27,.,CASSRRDTNEKLFF,TGTGCCAGCAGTCGCCGGGACACTAATGAAAAACTGTTTTTT
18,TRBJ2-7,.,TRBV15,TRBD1,CATSRDTIGGPHIYEQYF,TGTGCCACCAGCAGAGATACGATAGGGGGCCCTCACATCTACGAGCAGTACTTC
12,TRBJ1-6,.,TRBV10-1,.,CATRCPNSPLHF,TGCGCCACCCGATGCCCTAATTCACCCCTCCACTTT
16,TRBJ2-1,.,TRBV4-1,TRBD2,CASSQVPGLANNEQFF,TGCGCCAGCAGCCAGGTTCCGGGACTAGCGAACAATGAGCAGTTCTTC
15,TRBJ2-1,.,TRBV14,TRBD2,CASSQMPSGYNEQFF,TGTGCCAGCAGCCAAATGCCTAGCGGCTACAATGAGCAGTTCTTC
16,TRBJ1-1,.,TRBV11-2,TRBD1,CASSFAGRGWNTEAFF,TGTGCCAGCAGCTTCGCGGGCAGGGGGTGGAACACTGAAGCTTTCTTT
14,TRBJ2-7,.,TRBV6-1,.,CASSEGATAYEQYF,TGTGCCAGCAGTGAAGGAGCGACAGCCTACGAGCAGTACTTC
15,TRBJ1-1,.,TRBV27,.,CASRATQVFVTEAFF,TGTGCCAGCAGAGCAACCCAGGTTTTTGTGACTGAAGCTTTCTTT
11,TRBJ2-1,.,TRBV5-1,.,CASSRDGRLFF,TGCGCCAGCTCCCGGGACGGCCGGTTATTCTTC
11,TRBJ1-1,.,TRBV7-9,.,CASSGNTEAFF,TGTGCCAGCTCCGGGAACACTGAAGCTTTCTTT
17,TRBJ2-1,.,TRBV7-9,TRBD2,CASSSQKGLAGVNEQFF,TGTGCCAGCAGCTCTCAAAAGGGACTAGCGGGGGTGAATGAGCAGTTCTTC
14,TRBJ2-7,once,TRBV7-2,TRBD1,CASSQSGQGYEQYF,TGTGCCAGCAGCCAATCCGGACAGGGCTACGAGCAGTACTTC
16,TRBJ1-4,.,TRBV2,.,CASNTGRARMGEKLFF,TGTGCCAGCAATACCGGAAGGGCGCGGATGGGAGAAAAACTGTTTTTT
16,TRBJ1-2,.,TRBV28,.,CASRKGRELVNYGYTF,TGTGCCAGCAGGAAGGGCCGGGAGCTCGTTAACTATGGCTACACCTTC
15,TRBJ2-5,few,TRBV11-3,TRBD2,CASSLGLAGQETQYF,TGTGCCAGCAGCTTAGGACTAGCGGGCCAAGAGACCCAGTACTTC
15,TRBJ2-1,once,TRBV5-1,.,CASSLEAFSYNEQFF,TGCGCCAGCAGCTTGGAGGCATTTTCCTACAATGAGCAGTTCTTC
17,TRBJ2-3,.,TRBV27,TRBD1,CASSAPHRATGGDTQYF,TGTGCCAGCAGTGCGCCCCACAGGGCAACAGGGGGAGATACGCAGTATTTT
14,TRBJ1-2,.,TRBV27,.,CASSLSQGQEGYTF,TGTGCCAGCAGTTTATCGCAGGGCCAAGAGGGCTACACCTTC
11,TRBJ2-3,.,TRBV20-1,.,CSAEGIDTQYF,TGCAGTGCCGAGGGTATAGATACGCAGTATTTT
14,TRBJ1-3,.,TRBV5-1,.,CASSSSISGNTIYF,TGCGCCAGCAGCTCGTCAATCTCTGGAAACACCATATATTTT
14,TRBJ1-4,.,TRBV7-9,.,CASSLRRGGEKLFF,TGTGCCAGCAGCTTAAGGCGGGGTGGTGAAAAACTGTTTTTT
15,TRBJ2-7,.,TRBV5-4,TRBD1,CASSLAGQGSHEQYF,TGTGCCAGCAGCTTGGCGGGACAGGGATCCCACGAGCAGTACTTC
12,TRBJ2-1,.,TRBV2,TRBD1,CASSSGTGNQFF,TGTGCCAGCAGCTCCGGGACAGGGAACCAGTTCTTC
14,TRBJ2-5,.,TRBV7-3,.,CASSLNGLGETQYF,TGTGCCAGCAGCTTAAATGGCCTCGGGGAGACCCAGTACTTC
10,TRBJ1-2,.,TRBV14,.,CASGYYGYTF,TGTGCCAGCGGCTACTATGGCTACACCTTC
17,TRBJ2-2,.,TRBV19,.,CASSIVRPGGDTGELFF,TGTGCCAGTAGTATAGTAAGGCCAGGTGGTGACACCGGGGAGCTGTTTTTT
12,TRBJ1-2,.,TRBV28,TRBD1,CASNLQGMGYTF,TGTGCCAGCAACCTACAGGGGATGGGCTACACCTTC
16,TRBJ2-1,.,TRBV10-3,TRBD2,CAISGRPRELGNEQFF,TGTGCCATCAGTGGCCGACCGCGGGAGCTCGGGAATGAGCAGTTCTTC
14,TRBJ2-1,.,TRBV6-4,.,CASSERTEDNEQFF,TGTGCCAGCAGCGAGCGGACAGAAGACAATGAGCAGTTCTTC
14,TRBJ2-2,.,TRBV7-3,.,CASSQDWNTGELFF,TGTGCCAGCAGCCAGGACTGGAACACCGGGGAGCTGTTTTTT
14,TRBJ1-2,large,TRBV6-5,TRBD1,CASTRQGGTYGYTF,TGTGCCAGCACCAGACAGGGTGGCACCTATGGCTACACCTTC